These 20 T cell receptor beta chains were all obtained from the same sample, sequenced in a study of blood T cells in healthy people across ages. Through a sample-barcoded 5' primer and a J-beta primer mix, a second PCR was run for about 7 to 12 cycles. TCRdb analysed the 5' RACE reads with MiXCR anew, one entry per CDR3 protein. The sample shows around 1,100,000 distinct CDR3 sequences, around two fifths of them seen only once. Sequencing was performed on blood. The source is a man in his late teens or twenties in good health.

This rearrangement joins TRBV7-8 to TRBJ1-2, with TRBD1 as a possible D gene (5 bases). Trimming left V 5 bases short and J 2 bases short, with 15 bases between. The germline V gene has CDR1 SGHVS and CDR2 FQNEAQ. The CDR3 covers 15 residues. The CDR3 nucleotides are TGTGCCAGCAGCCCCCGGATCGCAGGGAACTATGGCTACACCTTC. Protein product: CASSPRIAGNYGYTF.

The chain uses TRBV9 and TRBJ2-2; D is unresolved. The V gene's germline CDR1 is SGDLS and CDR2 YYNGEE. The CDR3 length is 15 residues. V was clipped by 0 bases and J by 6 bases, with 12 bases between them. In DNA, the CDR3 is TGTGCCAGCAGCGTAGCTGCACAGCCCGCCGGGGAGCTGTTTTTT. Amino acids: CASSVAAQPAGELFF.

The V gene is TRBV4-1, the J gene TRBJ2-1; D call uncertain. Judging by the DNA end, TRBJ2-7 fits better; the J call may be wrong. This CDR3 region has 14 residues. The germline gives CDR1 MGHRA, CDR2 YSYEKL. This chain's CDR3 is CASSQQSSYNEQYF. CDR3 DNA sequence: TGCGCCAGCAGCCAACAGAGCTCCTACAATGAGCAGTACTTC.

Remarks on this clonotype: The junction departs from the called germline gene at one end, perhaps through a read error. In DNA form, the CDR3 reads TGTGCCAACAGCCGACAAGGAGCAACTAATGAAAAACTGTTTTTT. Its protein product is CANSRQGATNEKLFF. V gene TRBV7-2 combines with J gene TRBJ1-4; D gene unclear. CDR1 is SGHTA and CDR2 is FQGNSA in the germline V gene. The CDR3 totals 15 residues.

In nucleotides, the CDR3 is TGCGCCAGCAGCGGTGACACGTACTATGGCTACACCTTC. Its translation: CASSGDTYYGYTF. The genes are TRBV5-1 and TRBJ1-2, with D hard to call. Trimming shortened V by 4 bases and J by 3 bases, and 10 bases separated the two germline ends. This CDR3 is built from 13 residues. Germline CDR1 reads SGHRS; CDR2 reads YFSETQ.

V gene TRBV9 combines with J gene TRBJ1-1, with 8 bases identical to TRBD1. The CDR3 covers 15 residues. The germline gives CDR1 SGDLS, CDR2 YYNGEE. Unmatched junction bases numbered 9, after V lost 7 bases and J lost 1 base. CDR3 sequence (DNA): TGTGCCAGCGCCCGAACAGGGGGTGCGAACACTGAAGCTTTCTTT. This codes for CASARTGGANTEAFF.

In nucleotides, the CDR3 is TGTGCCAGCAGCTTAGAGAGGGGGAGCTCCTACAATGAGCAGTTCTTC. Translated, it gives CASSLERGSSYNEQFF. This chain links TRBV7-2 with TRBJ2-1, with D possibly matching TRBD1 (6 bases). CDR3 length equals 16 residues. V was shortened by 1 base and J by 0 bases, with 10 bases between the two germline ends. Germline loops: CDR1 SGHTA, CDR2 FQGNSA.

This clonotype was picked up many times. The rearrangement links TRBV5-6 to TRBJ2-1; D ambiguous. With 2 bases removed from V and 6 bases from J, the gap between germline ends came to 9 bases. The CDR3 covers 13 residues. Germline loops: CDR1 SGHDT, CDR2 YYEEEE. The DNA of the CDR3 is TGTGCCAGCAGCTTCGATGGTGGCAATGAGCAGTTCTTC. Its translation: CASSFDGGNEQFF.

This clonotype has more than one count but fewer than ten. The chain has TRBV27 and TRBJ1-2, with TRBD1 matching over 7 bases. This CDR3 contains 16 residues. Germline V gene sequence: CDR1 MNHEY, CDR2 SMNVEV (reference sequence). Losses at the gene ends were 3 bases for V and 2 bases for J; bases not matched to a gene: 9. CDR3 sequence: CASSFAGQASNYGYTF. CDR3 nucleotide sequence: TGTGCCAGCAGTTTCGCCGGACAGGCCTCGAACTATGGCTACACCTTC.

The CDR3 nucleotides read TGTGCCAGCAGCTTAGCCGGGACAGGGTTCTACAATGAGCAGTTCTTC. Protein sequence: CASSLAGTGFYNEQFF. The chain carries TRBV7-8 and TRBJ2-1; 9 bases align to TRBD1. The V segment lost 0 bases and the J segment 3 bases; nucleotides outside the gene matches: 3. Germline lookup yields CDR1 SGHVS and CDR2 FQNEAQ. This CDR3 has 16 residues.

Only a few counts were recorded for this clonotype. The V call is TRBV11-2, the J call TRBJ1-5; 8 bases align to TRBD1. The germline gives CDR1 SGHAT, CDR2 FQNNGV. The CDR3 covers 13 residues. The junction had 1 base not matched to a gene; V was cut back by 4 bases and J by 5 bases. In DNA, the CDR3 is TGTGCCAGCAGCTCGACAGGGGATCAGCCCCAGCATTTT. It specifies CASSSTGDQPQHF.

This clonotype has just one count. J is TRBJ1-2 and V is TRBV4-1; D gene ambiguous. CDR1 is MGHRA and CDR2 is YSYEKL in the germline V gene. This CDR3 has 16 amino acids. The V gene lost 1 base and the J gene lost 4 bases, with 16 bases spanning the gap. The CDR3 DNA reads TGCGCCAGCAGCCAAGTAGGTGGTCCGCGCAGCTATGGCTACACCTTC. Its protein is CASSQVGGPRSYGYTF.

The chain has TRBV4-2 and TRBJ2-3, with 10 positions matching TRBD2. This CDR3 contains 16 residues. CDR1 LGHNA and CDR2 YNFKEQ come from the germline V gene. The V gene end was trimmed by 6 bases and the J gene end by 6 bases; junction bases not matched to a gene: 12. This CDR3 is CASRSPKRGGGDTQYF. For the CDR3, the DNA is TGTGCCAGCAGATCTCCTAAGCGGGGGGGCGGGGATACGCAGTATTTT.

This clonotype was detected ten times or more. The chain recombines TRBV14 with TRBJ2-5; perhaps TRBD2 as D (5 bases). The CDR3 runs 16 residues. Germline V CDR1 and CDR2: SGHDN, FVKESK. Between the trimmed V and J ends, which lost 0 bases and 1 base, there was a span of 12 bases. DNA for the CDR3: TGTGCCAGCAGCCAAGAGCTCGGGGTTAGCCAAGAGACCCAGTACTTC. This sequence encodes CASSQELGVSQETQYF.

This clonotype was detected a few times. This chain joins TRBV13 and TRBJ2-6; no clear D gene. Trimming took 0 bases from V and 4 from J, leaving 7 bases between them. Germline V gives CDR1 PRHDT, CDR2 FYEKMQ (reference sequence). The CDR3 sequence is 15 residues long. The DNA for the CDR3 is TGTGCCAGCAGCTTAGGGCAGCTGGGGGCCAACGTCCTGACTTTC. Translation gives CASSLGQLGANVLTF.

This clonotype has only a few counts. The chain uses TRBV29-1 and TRBJ1-1; unclear D gene. This CDR3 region has 17 residues. The germline CDR1 and CDR2 sequences are SQVTM and ANQGSEA. Trimming left V 2 bases short and J 1 base short, with 20 bases between. The CDR3, as DNA: TGCAGCGTTGAACGGGCAGTTCCATACCCAAAGAACACTGAAGCTTTCTTT. Translated: CSVERAVPYPKNTEAFF.

The chain is built from TRBV5-1 and TRBJ2-2, with D maybe TRBD2 (7 bases). CDR1 is SGHRS, CDR2 YFSETQ, per germline. This CDR3 comprises 15 residues. V gave up 4 bases and J gave up 0 bases, with 10 bases separating them. In DNA form, the CDR3 reads TGCGCCAGCAGCGGGGGGGGCCCGAACACCGGGGAGCTGTTTTTT. Translation: CASSGGGPNTGELFF.

The chain employs TRBV6-2 or TRBV6-3 and TRBJ2-1, with 9 bases lining up with TRBD2. V shed 2 bases, J shed 10 bases, and the junction held 9 bases outside the gene matches. Germline values: CDR1 MNHEY, CDR2 SVGEGT. The CDR3 consists of 15 residues. As DNA, the CDR3 is TGTGCCAGCAGTTACGCGGGGGGGACCACCTACGAGCAGTTCTTC. It codes for CASSYAGGTTYEQFF.

This clonotype was detected a few times. The rearrangement joins TRBV28 to TRBJ1-1, with 7 bases identical to TRBD1. From germline, CDR1 is MDHEN and CDR2 SYDVKM. V dropped 3 bases and J dropped 3; count of bases not matched to a gene: 13. The CDR3 is 17 residues long. CDR3 residues: CASSFSDRASLDTEAFF. Here the CDR3 DNA reads TGTGCCAGCAGTTTCTCCGACAGGGCTTCCTTGGACACTGAAGCTTTCTTT.

The rearrangement joins TRBV5-1 to TRBJ1-1, with a possible D match to TRBD1 (5 bases). This CDR3 has 15 residues. V lost 4 bases and J lost 0, with 13 bases in between. CDR1 is SGHRS, CDR2 YFSETQ, per germline. The CDR3 reads CASSPGDGMNTEAFF. In nucleotides, the CDR3 is TGCGCCAGCAGCCCCGGGGACGGCATGAACACTGAAGCTTTCTTT. Supplemented by reference TRBV5-1 and TRBJ1-1, the full variable domain reads KAGVTQTPRYLIKTRGQQVTLSCSPISGHRSVSWYQQTPGQGLQFLFEYFSETQRNKGNFPGRFSGRQFSNSRSEMNVSTLELGDSALYLCASSPGDGMNTEAFFGQGTRLTVV.